One sample yielded the 15 T cell receptor beta chains listed below, sequenced in a study of blood T cell repertoires in COVID-19. The assay was immunoSEQ multiplex PCR, and TCRdb's table has in-frame clones only and misses some. The table has over 95,000 clones, roughly 82% seen once; the top ten hold about 8.1%. Sequences were obtained from peripheral blood. These receptors were obtained from a woman between 40 and 50 years old with acute or convalescent COVID-19.

The chain uses TRBV7-9 and TRBJ2-4, with 8 bases identical to TRBD1. Germline assignment: CDR1 SEHNR and CDR2 FQNEAQ (reference sequence). V shed 4 bases and J 1 base; nucleotides not matched to a gene: 6. The CDR3 is made up of 16 amino acids. For the CDR3, the DNA is TGTGCCAGCAGCTCAGGGGGCGCGGGGGCCAAAAACATTCAGTACTTC. Translated: CASSSGGAGAKNIQYF.

This chain joins TRBV30 and TRBJ1-6; a weak D match, TRBD1 (5 bases). The CDR3 is made up of 12 amino acids. Per the germline V gene, CDR1 is GTSNPN and CDR2 is SVGIG (reference sequence). V was pared by 3 bases and J by 15 bases, with 15 bases between. The CDR3 bases are TGTGCCTGGAGCGTGACTGCGGGGGTCCTCCACTTT. It specifies CAWSVTAGVLHF.

The chain recombines TRBV6-5 with TRBJ1-2, with D possibly being TRBD1 (6 bases). Per germline, CDR1 MNHEY and CDR2 SVGAGI. CDR3 length equals 15 residues. The V end lost 6 bases, the J end lost 4 bases, and 18 bases lay between the germline ends. The CDR3: CASSMRQVAIYGYTF. The CDR3 nucleotides read TGTGCCAGCAGCATGAGACAGGTGGCTATCTATGGCTACACCTTC.

The rearrangement links TRBV6-5 to TRBJ1-2; 8 bases line up with TRBD1. Germline assignment: CDR1 MNHEY and CDR2 SVGAGI. This CDR3 has 15 residues. V lost 6 bases to trimming and J lost 4 bases; unmatched junction nucleotides: 10. In nucleotides, the CDR3 is TGTGCCAGCAGCGATATGGGACAGGACGCCTATGGCTACACCTTC. This codes for CASSDMGQDAYGYTF.

The V call is TRBV5-4, the J call TRBJ1-2; 10 nucleotides line up with TRBD1. CDR3 length: 15 amino acids. The V gene end was trimmed by 4 bases and the J gene end by 1 base; junction bases not matched to a gene: 4. CDR1 and CDR2 from the germline V gene are SGHNT and YYREEE (reference sequence). CDR3 nucleotides: TGTGCCAGCAGCCTCCGGGACAGGGGTAACTATGGCTACACCTTC. It specifies CASSLRDRGNYGYTF.

The chain combines TRBV12-3 or TRBV12-4 with TRBJ2-3, with 7 bases fitting TRBD2. The CDR3 length is 13 residues. V lost 3 bases, J lost 8 bases, and 5 bases stayed unmatched. The CDR3 region is CASSLGGSFTQYF. The CDR3 DNA reads TGTGCCAGCAGTTTGGGGGGGTCCTTTACGCAGTATTTT.

The rearrangement joins TRBV6-5 to TRBJ2-7; D may be TRBD1 (6 bases). This CDR3 comprises 15 residues. CDR1 and CDR2 (germline): MNHEY, SVGAGI. V was trimmed by 5 bases and J by 2 bases, leaving 16 bases between them. CDR3: CASSTAGTPTYEQYF. The CDR3 coding sequence is TGTGCCAGCAGTACAGCCGGGACACCCACCTACGAGCAGTACTTC.

This clone was recorded a few times. CDR3 sequence: CASSSGGQDTEAFF. Here the CDR3 DNA reads TGTGCCAGCAGCTCCGGCGGACAGGACACTGAAGCTTTCTTT. The chain uses TRBV7-3 and TRBJ1-1; 7 bases agree with TRBD1. CDR3 length equals 14 residues. V dropped 4 bases and J dropped 3; count of bases not matched to a gene: 5. Germline V gene sequence: CDR1 SGHTA, CDR2 FQGTGA.

The rearrangement links TRBV5-1 to TRBJ1-1; D is unclear. The CDR3 extends over 15 amino acids. CDR1 is SGHRS, CDR2 YFSETQ, per germline. V was cut by 4 bases and J by 1 base, with 14 bases left in between. CDR3 DNA: TGCGCCAGCAGCCCGGAGTTGAACCCGAACACTGAAGCTTTCTTT. This gives the protein CASSPELNPNTEAFF.

This clone was counted between two and nine times. The chain combines TRBV6-5 with TRBJ2-3, with 11 bases identical to TRBD2. The CDR3 consists of 15 residues. Trimming cost V 6 bases and J 9 bases; bases outside gene matches: 11. Germline-derived CDR1 and CDR2 are MNHEY and SVGAGI. This chain's CDR3 is CASSPGTSGVRTQYF. The CDR3 coding sequence is TGTGCCAGCAGCCCCGGGACTAGCGGAGTTAGGACGCAGTATTTT.

V gene TRBV2 combines with J gene TRBJ1-2, with TRBD1 as a possible D gene (6 bases). V lost 6 bases and J lost 3, with 14 bases in between. The germline V gene has CDR1 SNHLY and CDR2 FYNNEI. The CDR3 is 14 amino acids. The CDR3, as DNA: TGTGCCAGCAGAGGACAGAGCATTCACTATGGCTACACCTTC. Translation gives CASRGQSIHYGYTF.

This clone came up once. This chain joins TRBV10-3 and TRBJ2-1; 8 bases map to TRBD2. The CDR3 is 16 amino acids. The V gene end was trimmed by 4 bases and the J gene end by 7 bases; junction bases not matched to a gene: 12. Germline V gene data show CDR1 as ENHRY and CDR2 as SYGVKD. The CDR3 sequence is CAISAESGGVWNEQFF. The CDR3 bases are TGTGCCATCAGTGCAGAAAGCGGGGGAGTTTGGAATGAGCAGTTCTTC.

The chain recombines TRBV25-1 with TRBJ1-6; weak D call: TRBD1 (5 bases). V lost 7 bases to trimming and J lost 6 bases, with 13 bases between them. The CDR3 totals 14 residues. Germline CDR1 reads MGHDK; CDR2 reads SYGVNS. The DNA of the CDR3 is TGTGCCAGCACCCCACCCGGGGGTAATTCACCCCTCCACTTT. This gives the protein CASTPPGGNSPLHF.

The rearrangement uses TRBV6-1 and TRBJ2-7; tentatively, D is TRBD1 (6 bases). V shed 3 bases and J shed 2 bases, with 20 bases lying between them. The CDR3 covers 17 residues. The germline V gene has CDR1 MNHNS and CDR2 SASEGT. The CDR3 DNA reads TGTGCCAGCAGTGAGACACAGGGTTATCGATCGGCCTACGAGCAGTACTTC. It encodes CASSETQGYRSAYEQYF.

This chain uses TRBV19 with TRBJ1-2; 10 nucleotides align to TRBD1. The J segment lost 2 bases and the V segment lost 9 bases, leaving 12 bases of the junction unmatched. This CDR3 is built from 16 residues. Looked up from germline, CDR1 is LNHDA and CDR2 is SQIVND (reference sequence). In DNA, the CDR3 is TGTGCCAGCTCCGGGGACAGGGGAAGTTCGAACTATGGCTACACCTTC. Protein product: CASSGDRGSSNYGYTF.